The entry that follows covers one TCR beta chain sequence. The antigen is not known. This table comes from immunoSEQ multiplex PCR, and its TCRdb copy is limited to in-frame clones, with some not included. The repertoire has approximately 11,000 clones, under 80% of them found once; the top ten carry 36%. This CDR3 spans 16 amino acids. Germline CDR1 is MDHEN and CDR2 is SYDVKM. After removal of 5 bases from V and 0 bases from J, the junction contained 10 bases not matched to a gene. This specimen belongs to a study of chemoradiotherapy in HPV16-positive cancers. Study in general: Functional T-cell assays on a couple of HPV16-positive patients' cells defined candidate HPV-specific clones and common TCR motifs. General observations from the study: The functional HPV-specific definition rests on just two HPV16-positive patients. During treatment, candidate HPV-specific clones and E7-related motifs expanded in tumor.

The receptor was isolated from a human donor with HPV-associated anogenital cancer. The chain combines TRBV28 with TRBJ2-7, with 7 bases fitting TRBD1. This sample was gathered from a patient who underwent chemoradiotherapy. CDR3 protein: CASSQQGMASSYEQYV. The CDR3 DNA reads as TGTGCCAGCAGTCAACAGGGGATGGCCTCCTCCTACGAGCAGTACGTC.